This entry lists 8 T cell receptor beta chains sequenced from one sample in a study of blood T cell repertoires in COVID-19. TCRdb's table, derived via immunoSEQ multiplex PCR, lists solely in-frame clones and lacks some. The sample records around 250,000 clones, 65% to 90% being singletons. The sample comprised PBMCs or T cells enriched from blood (not recorded which). All receptors come from a woman between 45 and 65 years old with acute COVID-19.

The chain joins TRBV27 to TRBJ1-5, with D possibly being TRBD1 (5 bases). Trimming shortened V by 6 bases and J by 5 bases, and 17 bases separated the two germline ends. There are 15 residues in the CDR3. Germline lookup yields CDR1 MNHEY and CDR2 SMNVEV (reference sequence). The CDR3 DNA reads as TGTGCCAGCAGCCAGCGGGCCCCGGGGGATCAGCCCCAGCATTTT. It yields the protein CASSQRAPGDQPQHF.

The rearrangement joins TRBV10-3 to TRBJ1-2; weak D call: TRBD1 (5 bases). V lost 0 bases to trimming and J lost 6 bases, with 11 bases between them. The CDR3 is 14 residues long. Germline values: CDR1 ENHRY, CDR2 SYGVKD. CDR3: CAISESGRQHGYTF. The CDR3 DNA reads TGTGCCATCAGTGAGTCGGGGCGACAGCATGGCTACACCTTC.

The genes are TRBV10-1 and TRBJ1-1; D gene ambiguous. Deletions cut 3 bases from V and 1 base from J, with 12 bases between. Germline V CDR1 and CDR2: WNHNN, SYGVQD (reference sequence). The CDR3 runs to 15 residues. The CDR3 loop reads CASSDSGSSNTEAFF. The CDR3 coding sequence is TGCGCCAGCAGTGATTCGGGGAGCTCGAACACTGAAGCTTTCTTT.

The rearrangement links TRBV3-1 (or the pseudogene TRBV3-2) to TRBJ1-2; D call uncertain. The ends were cut back, 1 base at V and 14 bases at J, with 11 bases in the middle. The CDR3 has 11 residues. Germline V lookup: CDR1 LGHDT, CDR2 YNNKEL (reference sequence). The DNA for the CDR3 is TGTGCCAGCAGCCAAGGCCCTACCCAAACCTTC. Translation: CASSQGPTQTF.

This chain uses TRBV12-3 or TRBV12-4 with TRBJ1-1, with D uncertain. The CDR3 spans 13 residues. Deletions cut 5 bases from V and 8 bases from J, with 15 bases between. CDR3 nucleotides: TGTGCCAGCAGTAGTCGAGATCCGGAGGAAGCTTTCTTT. It yields the protein CASSSRDPEEAFF.

The chain joins TRBV6-5 to TRBJ2-3, with 8 bases fitting TRBD2. CDR1 is MNHEY, CDR2 SVGAGI, per germline. This CDR3 is 14 amino acids long. After removal of 6 bases from V and 14 bases from J, the junction contained 16 bases not matched to a gene. The CDR3 here is CASSRSLGGTRWYF. Here the CDR3 DNA reads TGTGCCAGCAGCCGTTCCCTCGGGGGGACTAGGTGGTATTTT.

The rearrangement links TRBV15 to TRBJ2-5; D is possibly TRBD2 (6 bases). This CDR3 region has 16 residues. Germline loops: CDR1 LNHNV, CDR2 YYDKDF (reference sequence). V was shortened by 8 bases and J by 2 bases, with 21 bases between the two germline ends. DNA for the CDR3: TGTGCCACCGAATATTTACCGGGGGTAGGTCAAGAGACCCAGTACTTC. The encoded protein is CATEYLPGVGQETQYF. Based on the CDR3 plus reference TRBV15 and TRBJ2-5, the full variable domain is DAMVIQNPRYQVTQFGKPVTLSCSQTLNHNVMYWYQQKSSQAPKLLFHYYDKDFNNEADTPDNFQSRRPNTSFCFLDIRSPGLGDTAMYLCATEYLPGVGQETQYFGPGTRLLVL.

A single count supports this clone. The genes are TRBV11-2 and TRBJ2-7, with 11 positions matching TRBD2. This CDR3 has 15 residues. Germline CDR1 and CDR2: SGHAT and FQNNGV. J lost 5 bases, V lost 2 bases, and 5 bases had no gene match. CDR3 sequence: CASSLLAGGPHEQYF. The CDR3 nucleotides are TGTGCCAGCAGCTTATTAGCGGGGGGGCCCCACGAGCAGTACTTC.